The T cell receptor (beta chain) under discussion was sequenced for a study of cytomegalovirus exposure and HLA in healthy donors. Germline lookup yields CDR1 SGDLS and CDR2 YYNGEE. This CDR3 comprises 14 residues. Germline trimming cut 6 bases from V and 7 bases from J; bases unmatched to any gene: 9. PCR primers comprised 60 Vbeta and 13 Jbeta primers. Profiling relied on immunoSEQ multiplex PCR, and the TCRdb table lists in-frame clones only, not all of them. This sample's table reports more than 45,000 clones. A remark on this clone: What it binds is unknown.

Study-wide findings and caveats: Using a false discovery rate of 0.05, a later analysis showed that around 16,000 TCR beta sequences were associated with HLA alleles. Some public TCRs appeared in many individuals, while most sequences were rare. V- and J-gene trimming of TCR beta was linked (in a later analysis) to a missense DCLRE1C variant.

The sequence was obtained from a woman in her sixties or seventies in good health and CMV-seropositive. Source material: PBMCs. The chain uses TRBV9 and TRBJ2-3; 9 positions agree with TRBD1. The CDR3 sequence: CASKAGTGINTQYF. CDR3 in DNA: TGTGCCAGCAAAGCCGGGACAGGGATCAATACGCAGTATTTT. The full variable domain, with the rest looked up from reference TRBV9 and TRBJ2-3, is DSGVTQTPKHLITATGQRVTLRCSPRSGDLSVYWYQQSLDQGLQFLIQYYNGEERAKGNILERFSAQQFPDLHSELNLSSLELGDSALYFCASKAGTGINTQYFGPGTRLTVL.